The 2 T cell receptor beta chains reported below all come from one sample, sequenced in a study of blood T cell repertoires in COVID-19. The repertoire was sequenced with immunoSEQ multiplex PCR; TCRdb's copy has only in-frame clones and lacks some. The data hold under 450,000 clones, with about four fifths observed a single time. What was sequenced was PBMCs or T cells enriched from blood (not recorded which). All receptors come from a woman aged 50 to 60 who had recovered from COVID-19.

In regard to this clone: The same CDR3 is also encoded by other DNA sequences in this sample. The rearrangement uses TRBV5-4 and TRBJ2-1; TRBD2 aligns across 10 bases. Germline CDR1 SGHNT, CDR2 YYREEE (reference sequence). With V trimmed by 5 bases and J by 8 bases, 10 bases remained unmatched. The CDR3 runs 15 residues. The CDR3 loop reads CASSLGGLAVDEQFF. CDR3 DNA: TGTGCCAGCAGTTTAGGAGGACTAGCGGTAGATGAGCAGTTCTTC.

The chain combines TRBV5-5 with TRBJ1-2; D is ambiguous. Germline CDR1 is SGHKS and CDR2 is YYEKEE (reference sequence). The CDR3 extends over 13 amino acids. Trimming cost V 4 bases and J 8 bases, with 15 bases left between them. The DNA of the CDR3 is TGTGCCAGCAGCGTTGGACTCTTTGGAGGCTACACCTTC. Translation gives CASSVGLFGGYTF.